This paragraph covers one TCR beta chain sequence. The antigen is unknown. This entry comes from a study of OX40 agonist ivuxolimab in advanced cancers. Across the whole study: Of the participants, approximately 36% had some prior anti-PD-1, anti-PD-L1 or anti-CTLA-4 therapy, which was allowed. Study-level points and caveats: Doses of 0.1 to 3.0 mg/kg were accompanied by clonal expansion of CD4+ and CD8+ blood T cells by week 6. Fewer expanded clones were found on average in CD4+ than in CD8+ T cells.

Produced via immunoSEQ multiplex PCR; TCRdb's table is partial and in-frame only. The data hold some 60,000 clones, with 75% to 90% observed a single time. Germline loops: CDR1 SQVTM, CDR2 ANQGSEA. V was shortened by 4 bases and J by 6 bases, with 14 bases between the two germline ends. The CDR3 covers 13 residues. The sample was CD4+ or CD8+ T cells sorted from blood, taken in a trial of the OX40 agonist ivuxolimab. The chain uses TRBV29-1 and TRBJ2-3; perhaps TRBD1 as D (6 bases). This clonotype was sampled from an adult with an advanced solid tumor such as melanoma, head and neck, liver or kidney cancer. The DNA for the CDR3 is TGCAGCGTTGGGGCAGGGGAGACGGATACGCAGTATTTT. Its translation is CSVGAGETDTQYF.